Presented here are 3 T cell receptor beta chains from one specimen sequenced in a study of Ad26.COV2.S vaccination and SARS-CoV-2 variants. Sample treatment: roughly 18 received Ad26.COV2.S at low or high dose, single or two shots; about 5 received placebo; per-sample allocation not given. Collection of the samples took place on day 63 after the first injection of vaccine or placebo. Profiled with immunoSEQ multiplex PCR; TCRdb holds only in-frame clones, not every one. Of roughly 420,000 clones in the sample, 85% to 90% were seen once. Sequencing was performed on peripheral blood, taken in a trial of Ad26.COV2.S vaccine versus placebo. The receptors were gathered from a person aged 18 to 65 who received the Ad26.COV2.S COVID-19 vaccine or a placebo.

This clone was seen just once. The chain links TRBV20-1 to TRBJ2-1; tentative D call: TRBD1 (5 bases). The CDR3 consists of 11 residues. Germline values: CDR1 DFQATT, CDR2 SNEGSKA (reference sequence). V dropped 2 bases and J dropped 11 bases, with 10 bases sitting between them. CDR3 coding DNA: TGCAGTGCTAGATTGGTGGGGCAGCAGTTCTTC. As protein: CSARLVGQQFF.

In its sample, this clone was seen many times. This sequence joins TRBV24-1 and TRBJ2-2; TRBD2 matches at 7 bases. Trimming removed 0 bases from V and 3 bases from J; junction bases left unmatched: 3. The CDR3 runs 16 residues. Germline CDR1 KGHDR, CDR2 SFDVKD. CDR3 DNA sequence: TGTGCCACCAGTGATTTGAGTGGGGGGGACACCGGGGAGCTGTTTTTT. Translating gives CATSDLSGGDTGELFF.

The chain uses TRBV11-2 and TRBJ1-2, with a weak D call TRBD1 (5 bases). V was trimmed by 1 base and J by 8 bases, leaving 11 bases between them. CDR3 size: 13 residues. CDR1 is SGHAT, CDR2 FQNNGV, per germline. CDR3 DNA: TGTGCCAGCAGCTTAGTTAGGGCAGGGGGCTACACCTTC. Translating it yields CASSLVRAGGYTF.